This is a list of T cell receptor beta chains from one sample in a study of immune cell composition in non-small cell lung cancer. TCRdb keeps only in-frame clones here, not all; method: immunoSEQ multiplex PCR. The table includes some 8,000 clones, 68% detected once. Source material: lung tumor tissue. Receptors originate from a human donor with non-small cell lung cancer. Each CDR3 is given with its conserved first and last residue. A D gene is named only where the DNA matches it firmly. Clone size is stated in some rows and not others, as once, few, many or a class when expanded.

TGTGCCAGCACCCGACAGGGTCCCAACCTTGGGCCCCAGCATTTT	CASTRQGPNLGPQHF	15	TRBV6-1	TRBJ1-5	few	TRBD1
TGTGCCAGCACGAAGTCAGGGGGCACCACAAGGACCCAGTACTTC	CASTKSGGTTRTQYF	15	TRBV5-6	TRBJ2-5	medium-sized	TRBD1
TGCGCCAGCAGCGTCGGACAGGGAGCCTACGAGCAGTACTTC	CASSVGQGAYEQYF	14	TRBV5-1	TRBJ2-7	NA	TRBD1
TGTGCCAGCAGGTCGACAGGAGGCGTCTACGAGCAGTACTTC	CASRSTGGVYEQYF	14	TRBV6-1	TRBJ2-7	once	NA
TGTGCCAGCAGCCCCCGGACAGGATCCCTCGCAGATACGCAGTATTTT	CASSPRTGSLADTQYF	16	TRBV7-8	TRBJ2-3	NA	TRBD1
TGTGCCAGTAGTAGGGAGCTAGCGGGGGGCCACGATACGCAGTATTTT	CASSRELAGGHDTQYF	16	TRBV19	TRBJ2-3	NA	TRBD2
TGCGCCAGCAGCTTGGGGAGTTTCGGGGAAGAGACCCAGTACTTC	CASSLGSFGEETQYF	15	TRBV5-1	TRBJ2-5	NA	NA
TGCGCCAGCAGCTTGGCCCCGGCAGGAAAAGAGACCCAGTACTTC	CASSLAPAGKETQYF	15	TRBV5-1	TRBJ2-5	NA	NA
TGTGCCAGTAGTATCCAAGCGGGAGGCTCCTACAATGAGCAGTTCTTC	CASSIQAGGSYNEQFF	16	TRBV19	TRBJ2-1	NA	TRBD2
TGTGCCAGCAGCGGGGGGACAGGGGGAGCTAATTCACCCCTCCACTTT	CASSGGTGGANSPLHF	16	TRBV5-4	TRBJ1-6	few	TRBD1
TGTGCCAGCAGTTTATTAGGACTAGCATTAGATACGCAGTATTTT	CASSLLGLALDTQYF	15	TRBV27	TRBJ2-3	NA	TRBD2
TGTGCCAGCTCACCAGACAGGGGATCTATGAACACTGAAGCTTTCTTT	CASSPDRGSMNTEAFF	16	TRBV18	TRBJ1-1	few	TRBD1
TGTGCCAGCAGCTTGGGGGGGTGGCATCAGCCCCAGCATTTT	CASSLGGWHQPQHF	14	TRBV7-8	TRBJ1-5	NA	NA
TGTGCCAGCAGCAAATTCGACAGAAACGAAGAGACCCAGTACTTC	CASSKFDRNEETQYF	15	TRBV4-2	TRBJ2-5	NA	NA
TGTGCCAGCAGCGGGCAAGGGGTTGAAGCTTTCTTT	CASSGQGVEAFF	12	TRBV9	TRBJ1-1	NA	NA
TGCGCCAGCAGCGCCGGGGACAGGGGAAATGAAAAACTGTTTTTT	CASSAGDRGNEKLFF	15	TRBV5-1	TRBJ1-4	few	TRBD1
TGCGCCAGCAGCTTAACCGAGCTTCGGGGCTACACCTTC	CASSLTELRGYTF	13	TRBV5-1	TRBJ1-2	few	NA
TGTGCCAGCAGCGTAACGGACAGCTCTTTCTCTGGAAACACCATATATTTT	CASSVTDSSFSGNTIYF	17	TRBV9	TRBJ1-3	once	NA
TGTTCCACCGGGCTAGAACAGGTCCAAGAGACCCAGTACTTC	CSTGLEQVQETQYF	14	TRBV2	TRBJ2-5	NA	NA
TGTGCCAGCTCACCACCGGTCGGGTCACCCCTCCACTTT	CASSPPVGSPLHF	13	TRBV18	TRBJ1-6	once	NA
TGTGCCAGCCACAGGGACACAGATACGCAGTATTTT	CASHRDTDTQYF	12	TRBV5-4	TRBJ2-3	NA	NA
TGTGCCAGCAGCCTTACAGGCGACTCTGGAAACACCATATATTTT	CASSLTGDSGNTIYF	15	TRBV6-5	TRBJ1-3	NA	NA
TGTGCCAGCAGTTTCACGACAGGCACAAATGAAAAACTGTTTTTT	CASSFTTGTNEKLFF	15	TRBV6-5	TRBJ1-4	few	NA
TGTGCCAGCAGTGCAGCGGGAGCGGGGGGTGAGCAGTTCTTC	CASSAAGAGGEQFF	14	TRBV6-6	TRBJ2-1	NA	TRBD2
TGCGCCAGCAGACAGGGAAACACCATATATTTT	CASRQGNTIYF	11	TRBV5-1	TRBJ1-3	few	NA
TGTGCCAGCAGCCAACAATATGGTGGGGCCAACGTCCTGACTTTC	CASSQQYGGANVLTF	15	TRBV5-8	TRBJ2-6	NA	NA
TGTGCCAGCAGTGATATGGGGAGCTCCTATAATTCACCCCTCCACTTT	CASSDMGSSYNSPLHF	16	TRBV6-1	TRBJ1-6	NA	NA
TGTGCCAGCAGCCGGGACAGGGTGGGAAACACCATATATTTT	CASSRDRVGNTIYF	14	TRBV14	TRBJ1-3	NA	TRBD1
TGCAGCGTTGAACTCGGGGACTCTGGAAACACCATATATTTT	CSVELGDSGNTIYF	14	TRBV29-1	TRBJ1-3	NA	NA
TGTGCCAGCAGTGAATACGGTCCTTCAGGGGCTTTCTTT	CASSEYGPSGAFF	13	TRBV25-1	TRBJ1-1	NA	NA
TGTGCCATCAGTGTACAGGGAGCCTACGAGCAGTACTTC	CAISVQGAYEQYF	13	TRBV10-3	TRBJ2-7	NA	NA
TGTGCCAGCAGCTTAGAGTCGGGGTACACCGGGGAGCTGTTTTTT	CASSLESGYTGELFF	15	TRBV11-2	TRBJ2-2	NA	NA
TGCAGTGCTAATTCTTATGAGACCCAGTACTTC	CSANSYETQYF	11	TRBV20-1	TRBJ2-5	NA	NA